Detailed here is one TCR beta chain. No antigen is known for it. The input lacks base qualities; no much larger clone sits a single base away. After removal of 6 bases from V and 2 bases from J, the junction retains 6 bases not matched to a gene. The CDR3 runs 15 amino acids, cysteine and phenylalanine included. The entry retains the CDR3 DNA only, 45 bases that are in frame from base 1. This sample was included in a study of CD4 T cell repertoires in COVID-19 (dated by TCRdb to 2020 to 2022). Looking at the study overall: For cross-reactivity analysis, CFSE-low cells were expanded with IL-2 for less than twelve days and were then relabeled and restimulated with spike proteins from other coronaviruses. In COVID-19-recovered individuals, the study described naturally processed CD4+ T cell responses to SARS-CoV-2 spike and nucleoprotein and used TCR Vbeta sequencing to evaluate clonal composition. In three recovered individuals, the researchers analyzed the TCR Vbeta repertoire of SARS-CoV-2-reactive T cells at the subset level.

Broader findings and caveats from the paper: Several of the most expanded SARS-CoV-2-reactive clonotypes were found to be shared between two or all three memory subsets, suggesting intraclonal diversification. Consistent with cross-reactivity, between roughly 7 and 27% of SARS-CoV-2 clonotypes also showed up in secondary cultures stimulated with SARS-CoV and/or HKU1 spike.

Receptor libraries were prepared by the immunoSEQ multiplex PCR assay. In the authors' own workflow: The Chao-Jaccard similarity index and the number of shared clonotypes were used to measure repertoire overlap between subsets. Here the immuneACCESS table is served through TCRdb, limited to in-frame sequences with V and J called. Missing clones are a known gap in these copies; in checked studies unresolved V genes cover under half, and the rest lacks a known reason. V, J and clone size were drawn from that table, and D and trimming were deduced from the DNA. Present in this sample are more than 65,000 clones, about 80% of which were seen just once. The ten largest clones add up to around 0.6% of the sample. The time point label here, explained by the study, means: sample from a COVID-19-recovered individual after infection. The donors were patients who had gone through COVID-19 ranging from mild to severe and had recovered. Memory T cell samples that were not cultured went straight to sequencing right after ex vivo isolation. From peripheral blood mononuclear cells, the researchers isolated CD4+ total memory, central memory, effector memory and circulating T follicular helper cells.

The material was CD4+ T cells from peripheral blood, obtained after recovery from COVID-19. The chain is encoded by TRBV23-1 joined to TRBJ2-7, and TRBD1 matches 11 of the central bases. TRBV23-1 is placed among ORFs of uncertain function. The receptor was isolated from a human donor who had COVID-19. The bases are TGCGCCAGCAGCCAAGGACAGGGGGCTGCCTACGAGCAGTACTTC. This codes for CASSQGQGAAYEQYF.